This T cell receptor beta chain comes out of a study of blood T cells in healthy people across ages. Regarding the study as a whole: The recorded TCR beta diversity per million T cells decreased in a roughly linear manner with age. Bulk PBMC profiling left naive and antigen-experienced comparisons inconclusive.

RNA extraction gave at least 5 micrograms of total RNA per sample. In regard to this clonotype: Its target is unknown.

With 4 bases clipped from V and 2 bases from J, the junction kept 5 bases outside the gene matches. This CDR3 contains 14 residues. The germline V gene encodes CDR1 DFQATT and CDR2 SNEGSKA (reference sequence). The use of a sample-barcoded 5' primer and a J-beta primer mix characterized a second PCR of about 6 to 11 cycles. Through a template-switch adaptor with 12 random nucleotides, each cDNA molecule received a tag. TCRdb re-analysed the 5' RACE reads in MiXCR, keeping a single row per CDR3 protein. The table lists hundreds of thousands of distinct CDR3 sequences, under 45% of them singletons. The origin of this receptor is a man aged 55-75 years in good health. The sequenced sample was blood. The chain carries TRBV20-1 and TRBJ2-1; 7 nucleotides agree with TRBD2. CDR3 DNA sequence: TGCAGTGCTAAGCTAGCGGTGACCTACAATGAGCAGTTCTTC. Translating gives CSAKLAVTYNEQFF.